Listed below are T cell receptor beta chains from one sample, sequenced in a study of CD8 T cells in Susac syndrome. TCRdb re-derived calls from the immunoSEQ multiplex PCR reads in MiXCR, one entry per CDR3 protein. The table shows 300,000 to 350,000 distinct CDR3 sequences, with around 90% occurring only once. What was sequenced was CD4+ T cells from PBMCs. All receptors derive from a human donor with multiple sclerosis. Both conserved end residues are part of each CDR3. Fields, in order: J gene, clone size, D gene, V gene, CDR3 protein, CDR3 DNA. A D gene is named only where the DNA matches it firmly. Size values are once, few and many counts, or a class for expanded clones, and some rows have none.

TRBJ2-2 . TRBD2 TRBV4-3 CASSRSGGAGELFF TGCGCCAGCAGTCGTAGCGGGGGGGCCGGGGAGCTGTTTTTT
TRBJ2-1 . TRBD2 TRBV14 CASSRWGGNEQFF TGTGCCAGCAGCCGGTGGGGGGGGAATGAGCAGTTCTTC
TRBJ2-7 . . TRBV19 CASTPSSSYEQYF TGTGCCAGTACTCCCTCGAGCTCCTACGAGCAGTACTTC
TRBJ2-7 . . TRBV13 CASSPRFVGAYEQYF TGTGCCAGCAGCCCCCGTTTTGTGGGGGCCTACGAGCAGTACTTC
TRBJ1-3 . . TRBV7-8 CASRWGTSGNTIYF TGTGCCAGCAGGTGGGGGACATCTGGAAACACCATATATTTT
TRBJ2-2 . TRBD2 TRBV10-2 CATSGLAGAGTGELFF TGCGCCACCTCAGGACTAGCGGGAGCGGGCACCGGGGAGCTGTTTTTT
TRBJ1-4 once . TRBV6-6 CASRVGDEKLFF TGTGCCAGCAGGGTGGGGGATGAAAAACTGTTTTTT
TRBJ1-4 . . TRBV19 CASSIARNEKLFF TGTGCCAGTAGTATCGCAAGAAATGAAAAACTGTTTTTT
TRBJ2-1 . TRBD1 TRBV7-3 CASSGGQANNEQFF TGTGCCAGCAGCGGTGGACAGGCTAACAATGAGCAGTTCTTC
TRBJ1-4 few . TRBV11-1 CASSFRTVDEKLFF TGTGCCAGCAGCTTTAGGACTGTCGATGAAAAACTGTTTTTT
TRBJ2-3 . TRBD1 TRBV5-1 CASSFSALTGTGGTDTQYF TGCGCCAGCAGCTTTTCCGCCCTGACCGGGACAGGGGGAACAGATACGCAGTATTTT
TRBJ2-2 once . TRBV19 CASTRSTTGELFF TGTGCCAGTACAAGGAGTACGACCGGGGAGCTGTTTTTT
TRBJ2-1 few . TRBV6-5 CASSYRSPGTTFF TGTGCCAGCAGTTACAGGAGCCCTGGGACCACGTTCTTC
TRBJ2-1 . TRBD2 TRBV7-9 CASRSFRVASGSDEQFF TGTGCCAGCAGGAGTTTCCGAGTGGCTAGCGGGAGCGATGAGCAGTTCTTC
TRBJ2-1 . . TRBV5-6 CASSRASSAPGGFF TGTGCCAGCAGCAGGGCGAGTTCAGCCCCCGGTGGGTTCTTC
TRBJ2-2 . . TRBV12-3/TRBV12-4 CASSTGRGLKNTGELFF TGTGCCAGCAGTACGGGGAGGGGGTTAAAGAACACCGGGGAGCTGTTTTTT
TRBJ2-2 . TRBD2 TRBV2 CASSAGTSGRGGELFF TGTGCCAGCAGTGCTGGGACTAGCGGGAGAGGCGGGGAGCTGTTTTTT
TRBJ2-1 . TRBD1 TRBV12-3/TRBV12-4 CASSRTGFDEQFF TGTGCCAGCAGTCGGACAGGGTTCGATGAGCAGTTCTTC
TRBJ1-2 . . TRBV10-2 CASTEGGFAPHGVYGYTF TGCGCCAGCACCGAAGGGGGGTTCGCGCCCCACGGGGTCTATGGCTACACCTTC
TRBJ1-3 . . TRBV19 CASSISARSGNTIYF TGTGCCAGTAGTATCTCCGCCCGCTCTGGAAACACCATATATTTT
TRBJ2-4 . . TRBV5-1 CASSSSEGLAKNIQYF TGCGCCAGCAGCTCGTCGGAGGGTCTAGCCAAAAACATTCAGTACTTC
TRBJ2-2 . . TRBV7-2 CASSSQGGAGELFF TGTGCCAGCAGCTCGCAGGGGGGAGCCGGGGAGCTGTTTTTT
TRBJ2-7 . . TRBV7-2 CASSASGTPLNEQYF TGTGCCAGCAGCGCCTCCGGGACTCCCTTGAACGAGCAGTACTTC
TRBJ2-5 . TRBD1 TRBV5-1 CASRTGQGWGETQYF TGCGCCAGCAGAACTGGACAGGGCTGGGGAGAGACCCAGTACTTC
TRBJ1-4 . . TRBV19 CASSITGGGKLFF TGTGCCAGTAGTATAACGGGTGGTGGAAAACTGTTTTTT
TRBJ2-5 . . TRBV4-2 CASSQESGHGETQYF TGTGCCAGCAGCCAAGAATCGGGGCATGGGGAGACCCAGTACTTC
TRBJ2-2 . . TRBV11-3 CASSLEPQVAGELFF TGTGCCAGCAGCTTAGAACCTCAGGTGGCCGGGGAGCTGTTTTTT
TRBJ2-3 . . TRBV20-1 CSAREVKGAGTDTQYF TGCAGTGCTAGAGAGGTGAAGGGAGCGGGCACAGATACGCAGTATTTT
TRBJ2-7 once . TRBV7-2 CASSVSGTSYEQYF TGTGCCAGCAGCGTGTCCGGGACTTCCTACGAGCAGTACTTC
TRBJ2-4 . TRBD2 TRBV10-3 CAISEGLAGRLAKNIQYF TGTGCCATCAGTGAGGGACTAGCGGGCCGACTAGCCAAAAACATTCAGTACTTC
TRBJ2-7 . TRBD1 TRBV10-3 CAISESTRDRGLHESEQYF TGTGCCATCAGTGAGTCGACAAGGGACAGGGGGCTCCATGAGTCGGAGCAGTACTTC
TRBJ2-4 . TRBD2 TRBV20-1 CSLAGDTFQYF TGCAGTCTAGCGGGGGACACCTTTCAGTACTTC
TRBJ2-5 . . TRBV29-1 CSVGGVLIETQYF TGCAGCGTAGGTGGCGTTCTAATAGAGACCCAGTACTTC
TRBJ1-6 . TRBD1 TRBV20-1 CSAQDRGRSPLHF TGCAGTGCTCAGGACAGGGGGAGATCACCCCTCCACTTT
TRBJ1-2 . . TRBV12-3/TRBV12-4 CASSLGREHSFNYGYTF TGTGCCAGCAGCCTCGGGAGGGAGCACTCGTTTAACTATGGCTACACCTTC
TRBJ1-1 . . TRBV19 CASSIQAAPNTEAFF TGTGCCAGTAGTATACAGGCCGCTCCGAACACTGAAGCTTTCTTT
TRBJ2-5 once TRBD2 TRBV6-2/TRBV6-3 CATRTSGSGETQYF TGTGCCACCCGGACTAGCGGGAGTGGGGAGACCCAGTACTTC
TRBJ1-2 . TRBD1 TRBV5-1 CASSGKQGAYGYTF TGCGCCAGCAGCGGTAAACAGGGGGCCTATGGCTACACCTTC
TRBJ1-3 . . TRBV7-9 CASSFGTRSQNTIYF TGTGCCAGCAGCTTCGGCACCCGCTCACAAAACACCATATATTTT
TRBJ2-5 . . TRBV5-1 CASSLETVQETQYF TGCGCCAGCAGCTTGGAGACAGTACAAGAGACCCAGTACTTC
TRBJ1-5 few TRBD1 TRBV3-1 CASSQGQGGQPQHF TGTGCCAGCAGTCAGGGACAGGGTGGACAGCCCCAGCATTTT
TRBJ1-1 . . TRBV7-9 CASSLVGLARGEAFF TGTGCCAGCAGCTTAGTGGGGTTGGCTCGGGGTGAAGCTTTCTTT
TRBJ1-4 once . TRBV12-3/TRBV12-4 CASTVQINEKLFF TGTGCCAGCACTGTACAGATTAACGAAAAACTGTTTTTT
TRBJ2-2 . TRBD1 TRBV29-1 CSVRQGSVAGELFF TGCAGCGTTCGACAGGGTAGTGTAGCCGGGGAGCTGTTTTTT